Each of the 16 T cell receptor beta chains below was sequenced from the same sample in a study of blood T cell repertoires in COVID-19. The protocol was immunoSEQ multiplex PCR, while the TCRdb copy is restricted to in-frame clones and leaves out a portion. The table shows 300,000 to 400,000 clones, with around 89% occurring only once. The sequenced material came from peripheral blood. The receptor set was obtained from a woman aged 25 to 39 with COVID-19, enrolled during active disease.

The chain is built from TRBV19 and TRBJ1-2; no clear D. The CDR3 runs 12 residues. Germline CDR1 LNHDA, CDR2 SQIVND (reference sequence). V was trimmed by 5 bases and J by 7 bases, leaving 11 bases between them. The CDR3 coding sequence is TGTGCCAGTAGTGAGTACGGGTCTGGCTACACCTTC. Its protein product is CASSEYGSGYTF.

The gene calls are TRBV19 and TRBJ2-6; a weak D match, TRBD1 (6 bases). From germline, CDR1 is LNHDA and CDR2 SQIVND (reference sequence). The CDR3 has 17 residues. The V end was cut by 5 bases, the J end by 1 base, with 15 bases between. The CDR3 coding sequence is TGTGCCAGTAGTGTCCAAGGACAGTCGTCTGGGGCCAACGTCCTGACTTTC. It specifies CASSVQGQSSGANVLTF.

This chain joins TRBV2 and TRBJ1-3; the D is unclear. Germline assignment: CDR1 SNHLY and CDR2 FYNNEI. The CDR3 is 14 residues long. V shed 2 bases and J shed 4 bases, with 9 bases lying between them. The CDR3 bases are TGTGCCAGCAGTGAACTAACAGTGGGAAACACCATATATTTT. This gives the protein CASSELTVGNTIYF.

The chain uses TRBV6-5 and TRBJ1-2; TRBD1 matches at 8 bases. Germline V gene sequence: CDR1 MNHEY, CDR2 SVGAGI. The CDR3 sequence is 15 residues long. The trim removed 6 bases at V and 1 base at J, leaving 7 bases unmatched. CDR3 in amino acids: CASRPGQGLNYGYTF. The DNA for the CDR3 is TGTGCCAGCAGACCCGGACAGGGCCTTAACTATGGCTACACCTTC.

The J gene is TRBJ1-2, the V gene TRBV4-1; D gene ambiguous. The germline CDR1 and CDR2 sequences are MGHRA and YSYEKL. This CDR3 contains 15 residues. Trimming stripped 1 base from V and 5 bases from J, with 14 bases between. The CDR3 nucleotides are TGCGCCAGCAGCCAAGTCGCAGCGACGGCTTATGGCTACACCTTC. This encodes CASSQVAATAYGYTF.

V gene TRBV19 combines with J gene TRBJ1-1; TRBD1 matches at 9 bases. The CDR3 consists of 13 residues. Germline V gene lookup returns CDR1 LNHDA and CDR2 SQIVND (reference sequence). J gave up 2 bases and V 10 bases, and 5 bases lay outside the gene matches. The CDR3 reads CATQTGGNTEAFF. CDR3 in DNA: TGTGCCACTCAGACAGGGGGAAACACTGAAGCTTTCTTT.

The J gene is TRBJ2-2, the V gene TRBV7-2; 9 bases line up with TRBD2. CDR1 SGHTA and CDR2 FQGNSA come from the germline V gene. The CDR3 has 15 amino acids. Trimming cost V 3 bases and J 7 bases; bases outside gene matches: 6. CDR3 nucleotides: TGTGCCAGCAGCTTGGCGCTAGCGGGGATCGGGGAGCTGTTTTTT. It yields the protein CASSLALAGIGELFF.

The rearrangement links TRBV11-2 to TRBJ2-3; 11 bases line up with TRBD2. The length of the CDR3 is 15 residues. CDR1 and CDR2 (germline): SGHAT, FQNNGV. With 1 base clipped from V and 6 bases from J, the junction kept 3 bases outside the gene matches. CDR3 residues: CASSLVGTSGDTQYF. DNA of the CDR3: TGTGCCAGCAGCTTAGTTGGGACTAGCGGCGATACGCAGTATTTT. Together with reference TRBV11-2 and TRBJ2-3, the CDR3 gives the full variable domain: EAGVAQSPRYKIIEKRQSVAFWCNPISGHATLYWYQQILGQGPKLLIQFQNNGVVDDSQLPKDRFSAERLKGVDSTLKIQPAKLEDSAVYLCASSLVGTSGDTQYFGPGTRLTVL.

The genes are TRBV7-3 and TRBJ1-1, with 9 nucleotides matching TRBD1. The CDR3 contains 15 residues. J was trimmed by 6 bases and V by 5 bases; bases with no gene match: 10. CDR1 is SGHTA and CDR2 is FQGTGA in the germline V gene. The CDR3 sequence: CASSLQGARGSEAFF. DNA of the CDR3: TGTGCCAGCAGCCTACAGGGGGCGCGAGGTTCTGAAGCTTTCTTT.

Only one count was recorded for this clone. The rearrangement links TRBV7-7 to TRBJ2-2; D not certain. The length of the CDR3 is 13 residues. The germline CDR1 and CDR2 sequences are SSHAT and FNYEAQ (reference sequence). Between the trimmed V and J ends, which lost 10 bases and 6 bases, there was a span of 15 bases. DNA for the CDR3: TGTGCCATCCCAACAAATCGGGCCGGGGAGCTGTTTTTT. Its translation is CAIPTNRAGELFF.

The chain combines TRBV12-5 with TRBJ1-1; maybe TRBD1 (6 bases). The CDR3 length is 13 residues. V lost 4 bases, J lost 5 bases, and 11 bases lay in between. Germline values: CDR1 LGHNT, CDR2 FRNRAP. The CDR3 is CASGSGAGTEAFF. The CDR3 DNA reads as TGTGCTAGTGGTTCAGGGGCAGGGACTGAAGCTTTCTTT.

V and J are TRBV5-1 and TRBJ1-2; TRBD1 agrees at 7 bases. Trimming took 3 bases from V and 0 from J; bases not matched to a gene: 5. CDR1 and CDR2 from the germline V gene are SGHRS and YFSETQ. This CDR3 is 15 amino acids long. CDR3 DNA sequence: TGCGCCAGCAGCTCCCGACAGGGAGCTAACTATGGCTACACCTTC. Protein: CASSSRQGANYGYTF.

The chain employs TRBV5-6 and TRBJ1-4, with TRBD1 as a possible D gene (5 bases). Trimming pared 0 bases from V and 4 bases from J, leaving 10 bases between. The CDR3 has 15 amino acids. CDR1 is SGHDT and CDR2 is YYEEEE in the germline V gene. The CDR3 bases are TGTGCCAGCAGCTTGGCGCGACAGTATAATGAAAAACTGTTTTTT. This gives the protein CASSLARQYNEKLFF.

This clone appeared a few times. This rearrangement joins TRBV10-2 to TRBJ1-1; tentative D call: TRBD1 (6 bases). CDR3 length: 14 amino acids. The V and J ends lost 4 bases and 4 bases respectively, with 13 bases between them. The germline V gene encodes CDR1 WSHSY and CDR2 SAAADI. The CDR3: CASSVGGQSTEAFF. In DNA, the CDR3 is TGCGCCAGCAGTGTTGGCGGACAGAGCACTGAAGCTTTCTTT.

V and J are TRBV7-3 and TRBJ2-1, with D unclear. Trimming stripped 9 bases from V and 6 bases from J, with 9 bases between. The germline V gene encodes CDR1 SGHTA and CDR2 FQGTGA. The CDR3 is 11 amino acids. The CDR3 region is CASSQSNEQFF. In nucleotides, the CDR3 is TGTGCCAGTTCTCAGTCCAATGAGCAGTTCTTC.

The gene calls are TRBV19 and TRBJ1-4; D remains ambiguous. CDR1 is LNHDA, CDR2 SQIVND, per germline (reference sequence). CDR3 size: 14 residues. Trimming cost V 4 bases and J 4 bases, with 10 bases left between them. For the CDR3, the DNA is TGTGCCAGTAGTACCACAGACCTTAATGAAAAACTGTTTTTT. This sequence encodes CASSTTDLNEKLFF.